This TCR beta chain was recovered during a study of early T cells in non-severe SARS-CoV-2 infection. Across the whole study: Sequencing of unsorted whole blood was done on bulk RNA, leaving chains unpaired. Findings and limits, study-wide: VDJdb matching skewed toward anti-spike CD8 responses, missing private and CD4 specificities.

This clonotype was found a few times. Its antigen is currently unknown. V dropped 1 base and J dropped 3; count of bases not matched to a gene: 1. The CDR3 is made up of 15 amino acids. Tagging with unique molecular identifiers was applied to individual cDNA molecules. One entry per CDR3 protein results from TCRdb running MiXCR on the 5' RACE reads. Of fewer than 75,000 distinct CDR3 sequences in the sample, about 17% are singletons; the top ten hold approximately 9%. V and J are TRBV12-3 or TRBV12-4 and TRBJ2-3; 10 bases are a match to TRBD2. The TCR was taken from an adult who was a healthcare worker with PCR-confirmed SARS-CoV-2 infection or an uninfected control (not recorded which). The sequencing used whole blood, collected at baseline. CDR3 DNA: TGTGCCAGCAGTTTAGTGACTAGCGGGACAGATACGCAGTATTTT. This encodes CASSLVTSGTDTQYF.